The 23 T cell receptor beta chains below come from one sample, sequenced in a study of blood T cell repertoires in COVID-19. The protocol was immunoSEQ multiplex PCR, while the TCRdb copy is restricted to in-frame clones and leaves out a portion. The sample consists of some 270,000 clones, 80% to 85% of them appearing once. Sequencing input: PBMCs or T cells enriched from blood (not recorded which). These receptors were collected from a man aged 50 or older who had recovered from COVID-19.

The gene calls are TRBV5-1 and TRBJ1-6; D gene ambiguous. This CDR3 is 16 amino acids long. The V end was cut by 0 bases, the J end by 7 bases, with 14 bases between. CDR1 is SGHRS, CDR2 YFSETQ, per germline. CDR3 sequence (DNA): TGCGCCAGCAGCTTGGCCTCTGCCGAGTACAATTCACCCCTCCACTTT. Its protein product is CASSLASAEYNSPLHF.

This sequence joins TRBV28 and TRBJ2-7, with D unclear. Deletions cut 6 bases from V and 2 bases from J, with 14 bases between. Germline values: CDR1 MDHEN, CDR2 SYDVKM. The CDR3 covers 14 residues. CDR3 protein: CASRVRGATYEQYF. The CDR3 nucleotides are TGTGCCAGCAGGGTCCGAGGAGCGACCTACGAGCAGTACTTC.

This clone has a single count. V gene TRBV7-2 combines with J gene TRBJ2-1; 11 nucleotides agree with TRBD2. The ends lost 7 bases at V and 8 bases at J; junction bases unmatched: 10. The CDR3 covers 15 residues. The germline gives CDR1 SGHTA, CDR2 FQGNSA. CDR3 coding DNA: TGTGCCAGCACCGTTCTTAGCGGGAGGGGGGATGAGCAGTTCTTC. Its protein is CASTVLSGRGDEQFF.

V and J are TRBV15 and TRBJ1-1; 9 bases agree with TRBD1. The CDR3 consists of 15 residues. CDR1 is LNHNV and CDR2 is YYDKDF in the germline V gene (reference sequence). Trimming took 1 base from V and 4 from J; bases not matched to a gene: 4. This chain's CDR3 is CATSRAGTGSTEAFF. CDR3 sequence (DNA): TGTGCCACCAGCAGAGCCGGGACAGGGTCCACTGAAGCTTTCTTT.

This clone was observed a single time. The chain recombines TRBV7-2 with TRBJ2-1, with D possibly TRBD2 on 6 matching bases. Germline-derived CDR1 and CDR2 are SGHTA and FQGNSA. CDR3 length: 14 residues. Between the trimmed V and J ends, which lost 5 bases and 8 bases, there was a span of 16 bases. CDR3 loop: CASSPLGSGHEQFF. CDR3 nucleotides: TGTGCCAGCAGCCCCCTGGGTAGCGGCCATGAGCAGTTCTTC. The full variable domain, in which reference TRBV7-2 and TRBJ2-1 provide the parts outside the CDR3, is GAGVSQSPSNKVTEKGKDVELRCDPISGHTALYWYRQSLGQGLEFLIYFQGNSAPDKSGLPSDRFSAERTGGSVSTLTIQRTQQEDSAVYLCASSPLGSGHEQFFGPGTRLTVL.

This clone was observed a handful of times. The rearrangement joins TRBV5-6 to TRBJ2-1; 10 bases match TRBD1. Germline CDR1 is SGHDT and CDR2 is YYEEEE. This CDR3 region has 16 residues. Trimming removed 4 bases from V and 6 bases from J; junction bases left unmatched: 10. The chain's CDR3 is CASSRQDRGRGNEQFF. As DNA, the CDR3 is TGTGCCAGCAGCCGACAGGACAGGGGGAGAGGCAATGAGCAGTTCTTC.

This chain links TRBV2 with TRBJ1-4; 7 bases are a match to TRBD1. CDR3 length: 13 amino acids. With V trimmed by 6 bases and J by 8 bases, 6 bases remained unmatched. Germline CDR1 reads SNHLY; CDR2 reads FYNNEI. This CDR3 reads CASRQGFSEKLFF. CDR3 nucleotide sequence: TGTGCCAGCAGACAGGGGTTTTCCGAAAAACTGTTTTTT.

The V gene is TRBV23-1, the J gene TRBJ2-1, with D possibly being TRBD2 (6 bases). TRBV23-1 is an ORF for which the function is uncertain. CDR3 length: 15 residues. V gave up 6 bases and J gave up 4 bases, with 16 bases separating them. The CDR3 sequence: CASRGTPWGYNEQFF. The DNA for the CDR3 is TGCGCCAGCAGAGGGACTCCTTGGGGATACAATGAGCAGTTCTTC.

DNA for the CDR3: TGTGCCAGAAATCTCACCCGGACTAATCTTTACTACGAGCAGTACTTC. Its translation is CARNLTRTNLYYEQYF. The V and J genes are TRBV3-1 (or the pseudogene TRBV3-2) and TRBJ2-7; possibly TRBD2 for D (6 bases). This CDR3 contains 16 residues. CDR1 and CDR2 (germline): LGHDT, YNNKEL (reference sequence). The ends were cut back, 9 bases at V and 3 bases at J, with 24 bases in the middle.

The chain recombines TRBV7-2 with TRBJ1-5, with TRBD1 as a possible D gene (5 bases). The CDR3 spans 16 residues. Trimming pared 1 base from V and 3 bases from J, leaving 13 bases between. Germline V gene lookup returns CDR1 SGHTA and CDR2 FQGNSA. CDR3 DNA: TGTGCCAGCAGCTTAGATCCGGGGGGTATCAATCAGCCCCAGCATTTT. Its protein is CASSLDPGGINQPQHF.

The rearrangement links TRBV7-2 to TRBJ2-3; weak D call: TRBD2 (7 bases). Germline V gives CDR1 SGHTA, CDR2 FQGNSA. The CDR3 has 16 residues. V was shortened by 2 bases and J by 3 bases, with 15 bases between the two germline ends. The CDR3 sequence is CASSLYAGRGTDTQYF. CDR3 coding DNA: TGTGCCAGCAGCTTATACGCAGGGAGGGGGACAGATACGCAGTATTTT.

The gene calls are TRBV27 and TRBJ1-6; D perhaps matches TRBD1 (5 bases). V dropped 6 bases and J dropped 6 bases, with 12 bases sitting between them. This CDR3 has 14 residues. CDR1 is MNHEY, CDR2 SMNVEV, per germline (reference sequence). Here the CDR3 reads CASRPTVSNSPLHF. The CDR3 DNA reads as TGTGCCAGCAGGCCGACAGTCAGTAATTCACCCCTCCACTTT.

As for this clone: The sample has other DNA sequences that encode this CDR3 too. The rearrangement links TRBV18 to TRBJ1-1; tentatively, D is TRBD1 (5 bases). Trimming pared 6 bases from V and 0 bases from J, leaving 8 bases between. Germline CDR1 reads KGHSH; CDR2 reads LQKENI. CDR3 size: 13 residues. CDR3 region: CASSAGLNTEAFF. For the CDR3, the DNA is TGTGCCAGCTCGGCAGGGTTGAACACTGAAGCTTTCTTT. The whole variable domain, filled in from reference TRBV18 and TRBJ1-1, reads NAGVMQNPRHLVRRRGQEARLRCSPMKGHSHVYWYRQLPEEGLKFMVYLQKENIIDESGMPKERFSAEFPKEGPSILRIQQVVRGDSAAYFCASSAGLNTEAFFGQGTRLTVV.

This clone was counted a single time. One junction end does not reproduce the germline sequence, and a read error may be involved. V and J are TRBV2 and TRBJ1-5, with D possibly being TRBD1 (5 bases). The V gene's germline CDR1 is SNHLY and CDR2 FYNNEI. This CDR3 comprises 14 residues. The CDR3: CASSEDRENQPQHF. The CDR3 nucleotides read TGTGCCAGCAGCGAAGACAGAGAGAATCAGCCCCAGCATTTT.

The chain is built from TRBV6-5 and TRBJ2-6; D unclear. The CDR3 has 15 amino acids. Trimming stripped 1 base from V and 4 bases from J, with 8 bases between. Germline V gene data show CDR1 as MNHEY and CDR2 as SVGAGI. The CDR3 nucleotides are TGTGCCAGCAGTTACTTTTCCGGGGGGGCCAACGTCCTGACTTTC. This gives the protein CASSYFSGGANVLTF.

This chain's CDR3 is CASSPGGDEQYF. Written as DNA, the CDR3 is TGTGCCAGCTCCCCGGGGGGGGACGAGCAGTACTTC. V and J are TRBV18 and TRBJ2-7; 8 bases are a match to TRBD2. Trimming cost V 6 bases and J 5 bases; bases outside gene matches: 3. This CDR3 spans 12 amino acids. CDR1 and CDR2 from the germline V gene are KGHSH and LQKENI.

This chain joins TRBV27 and TRBJ2-1; 9 nucleotides match TRBD2. This CDR3 region has 16 residues. In germline, CDR1 is MNHEY, CDR2 SMNVEV (reference sequence). The J segment lost 9 bases and the V segment lost 2 bases, leaving 11 bases of the junction unmatched. The CDR3 spells CASSLLGGRAGLEQFF. The CDR3 DNA is TGTGCCAGCAGTTTACTCGGCGGGAGGGCCGGGCTTGAGCAGTTCTTC.

V and J are TRBV29-1 and TRBJ1-2, with D possibly matching TRBD1 (5 bases). Trimming stripped 8 bases from V and 6 bases from J, with 16 bases between. The CDR3 length is 12 residues. Looked up from germline, CDR1 is SQVTM and CDR2 is ANQGSEA. This CDR3 reads CSSIGRGNGYTF. In DNA, the CDR3 is TGCAGCTCAATAGGGCGGGGGAATGGCTACACCTTC.

The table lists this clone with a count of one. The chain employs TRBV24-1 and TRBJ1-2; D is unresolved. In germline, CDR1 is KGHDR, CDR2 SFDVKD. The CDR3 covers 13 residues. Trimming stripped 1 base from V and 7 bases from J, with 9 bases between. Here the CDR3 DNA reads TGTGCCACCAGTGATTTTTTCGGAGCTGGCTACACCTTC. Translation gives CATSDFFGAGYTF.

Comments on this clone: Different DNA sequences within this sample yield the same CDR3. The chain carries TRBV5-1 and TRBJ1-2; D not resolved. The CDR3 is 13 amino acids. Per germline, CDR1 SGHRS and CDR2 YFSETQ. V lost 2 bases to trimming and J lost 4 bases, with 9 bases between them. DNA for the CDR3: TGCGCCAGCAGCTTCGACTCCTCCTATGGCTACACCTTC. This encodes CASSFDSSYGYTF.

This sequence joins TRBV19 and TRBJ1-5, with no clear D. The germline V and J ends were trimmed by 6 bases and 0 bases, with 15 bases remaining between them. Per germline, CDR1 LNHDA and CDR2 SQIVND (reference sequence). This CDR3 has 16 amino acids. CDR3 sequence reads: CASRNKQSYSNQPQHF. The CDR3 coding sequence is TGTGCCAGTAGAAACAAACAGAGTTATAGCAATCAGCCCCAGCATTTT.

The rearrangement joins TRBV2 to TRBJ2-7, with 9 bases aligning to TRBD2. The germline CDR1 and CDR2 sequences are SNHLY and FYNNEI. The V gene end was trimmed by 6 bases and the J gene end by 10 bases; junction bases not matched to a gene: 13. CDR3 length: 14 amino acids. Here the CDR3 reads CASSSTSGPTGQYF. The CDR3 nucleotides are TGTGCCAGCAGCTCGACTAGCGGCCCTACGGGACAGTACTTC.

V is TRBV29-1 and J is TRBJ2-6; D unresolved. This CDR3 region has 14 residues. CDR1 and CDR2 (germline): SQVTM, ANQGSEA. The V gene lost 4 bases and the J gene lost 0 bases, with 7 bases spanning the gap. As DNA, the CDR3 is TGCAGCGTTGGCCCAGACTCTGGGGCCAACGTCCTGACTTTC. Protein sequence: CSVGPDSGANVLTF. The full variable domain, completed using reference TRBV29-1 and TRBJ2-6, is SAVISQKPSRDICQRGTSLTIQCQVDSQVTMMFWYRQQPGQSLTLIATANQGSEATYESGFVIDKFPISRPNLTFSTLTVSNMSPEDSSIYLCSVGPDSGANVLTFGAGSRLTVL.